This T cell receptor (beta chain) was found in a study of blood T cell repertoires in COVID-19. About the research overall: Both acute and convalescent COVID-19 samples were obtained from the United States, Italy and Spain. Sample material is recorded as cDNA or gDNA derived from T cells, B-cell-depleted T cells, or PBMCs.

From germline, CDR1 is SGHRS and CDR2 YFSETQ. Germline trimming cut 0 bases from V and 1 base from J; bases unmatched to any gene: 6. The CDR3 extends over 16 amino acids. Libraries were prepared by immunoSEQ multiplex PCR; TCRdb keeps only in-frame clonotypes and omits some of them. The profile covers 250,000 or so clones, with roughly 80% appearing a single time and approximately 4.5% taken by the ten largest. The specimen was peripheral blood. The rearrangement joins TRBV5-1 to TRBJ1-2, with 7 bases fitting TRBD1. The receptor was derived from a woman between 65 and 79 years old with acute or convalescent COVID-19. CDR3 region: CASSLVTTGDNYGYTF. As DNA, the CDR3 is TGCGCCAGCAGCTTGGTAACAACAGGGGATAACTATGGCTACACCTTC.